Listed here are 15 T cell receptor beta chains from one sample, sequenced in a study of shared clonotypes between healthy human individuals. Assay used: immunoSEQ multiplex PCR; TCRdb lists only in-frame clones, some missing. This repertoire shows more than 550,000 clones, around 92% found once; its top ten account for approximately 22%. CD8 cells regarded as naive lacked CD45RO, were positively chosen for CCR7, and omitted terminally differentiated effector memory CD45RA+ cells. The sample consisted of naive CD8+ T cells sorted from blood. The receptors here all came from a man aged 25-45 years in good health.

This sequence joins TRBV11-2 and TRBJ2-3; no definite D call. V was shortened by 4 bases and J by 5 bases, with 16 bases between the two germline ends. Germline CDR1 and CDR2: SGHAT and FQNNGV. The CDR3 is 15 amino acids. CDR3 sequence: CASSSTPGWRDTQYF. The CDR3 coding sequence is TGTGCCAGCAGCTCAACCCCCGGGTGGAGAGATACGCAGTATTTT.

This chain links TRBV27 with TRBJ2-1, with a possible D match to TRBD2 (6 bases). V shed 5 bases and J shed 9 bases, with 14 bases lying between them. Germline assignment: CDR1 MNHEY and CDR2 SMNVEV (reference sequence). The CDR3 consists of 13 residues. In DNA, the CDR3 is TGTGCCAGCAGTCTCCGGGGGTACGGTGAGCAGTTCTTC. Its protein is CASSLRGYGEQFF.

The rearrangement joins TRBV4-3 to TRBJ1-1, with unresolved D. V lost 3 bases, J lost 1 base, and 6 bases lay in between. The germline CDR1 and CDR2 sequences are LGHNA and YSLEER. This CDR3 is built from 13 residues. DNA for the CDR3: TGCGCCAGCAGCCAGACAACGAACACTGAAGCTTTCTTT. Translating gives CASSQTTNTEAFF.

This clone was seen just once. The chain recombines TRBV27 with TRBJ2-3; TRBD1 matches at 7 bases. The germline V gene has CDR1 MNHEY and CDR2 SMNVEV (reference sequence). The CDR3 runs to 14 residues. Germline trimming cut 5 bases from V and 6 bases from J; bases unmatched to any gene: 8. The CDR3 region is CASSLSTGRDTQYF. The DNA for the CDR3 is TGTGCCAGCAGTCTCTCGACAGGGCGGGATACGCAGTATTTT.

The rearrangement joins TRBV7-2 to TRBJ2-1; 8 nucleotides align to TRBD2. CDR3 length: 18 residues. The V gene's germline CDR1 is SGHTA and CDR2 FQGNSA. V lost 1 base, J lost 2 bases, and 10 bases stayed unmatched. This CDR3 reads CASSLGSSSGSAYNEQFF. The CDR3 bases are TGTGCCAGCAGCTTAGGGTCATCGAGCGGGAGCGCCTACAATGAGCAGTTCTTC. The full variable domain, completed using reference TRBV7-2 and TRBJ2-1, is GAGVSQSPSNKVTEKGKDVELRCDPISGHTALYWYRQSLGQGLEFLIYFQGNSAPDKSGLPSDRFSAERTGGSVSTLTIQRTQQEDSAVYLCASSLGSSSGSAYNEQFFGPGTRLTVL.

The V gene is TRBV5-5, the J gene TRBJ2-7; TRBD1 matches at 9 bases. Losses at the gene ends were 5 bases for V and 3 bases for J; bases not matched to a gene: 9. Germline V gene lookup returns CDR1 SGHKS and CDR2 YYEKEE (reference sequence). The CDR3 runs 15 residues. CDR3 sequence: CASSSTGQGNYEQYF. CDR3 nucleotides: TGTGCCAGCAGTTCGACAGGACAGGGGAACTACGAGCAGTACTTC.

The rearrangement joins TRBV30 to TRBJ2-1; D gene ambiguous. V lost 1 base and J 11 bases, leaving 15 bases between the germline ends. The length of the CDR3 is 13 residues. Germline V gene data show CDR1 as GTSNPN and CDR2 as SVGIG (reference sequence). The CDR3 DNA sequence: TGTGCCTGGAGTGGGGGTGGCCCCAACAAGCAGTTCTTC. Encoded protein: CAWSGGGPNKQFF.

This clone was seen once. The chain employs TRBV18 and TRBJ2-7; 9 positions agree with TRBD1. Trimming removed 3 bases from V and 2 bases from J; junction bases left unmatched: 5. The CDR3 spans 15 residues. From germline, CDR1 is KGHSH and CDR2 LQKENI. CDR3 residues: CASSPRDRATYEQYF. The CDR3 DNA reads as TGTGCCAGCTCACCCCGGGACAGGGCTACCTACGAGCAGTACTTC. The full variable domain, completed using reference TRBV18 and TRBJ2-7, is NAGVMQNPRHLVRRRGQEARLRCSPMKGHSHVYWYRQLPEEGLKFMVYLQKENIIDESGMPKERFSAEFPKEGPSILRIQQVVRGDSAAYFCASSPRDRATYEQYFGPGTRLTVT.

In its sample, this clone was seen once. This sequence joins TRBV29-1 and TRBJ2-2, with D unclear. V was clipped by 6 bases and J by 0 bases, with 8 bases between them. CDR1 and CDR2 from the germline V gene are SQVTM and ANQGSEA. CDR3 length: 13 amino acids. CDR3 residues: CSVQTANTGELFF. The CDR3 nucleotides are TGCAGCGTCCAGACTGCGAACACCGGGGAGCTGTTTTTT.

The V gene is TRBV27, the J gene TRBJ1-2; tentative D call: TRBD1 (5 bases). Germline V gene data show CDR1 as MNHEY and CDR2 as SMNVEV (reference sequence). This CDR3 contains 17 residues. V lost 6 bases and J 4 bases, leaving 24 bases between the germline ends. CDR3 residues: CASRIPTGPGMGYGYTF. The DNA for the CDR3 is TGTGCCAGCAGGATACCGACCGGGCCAGGGATGGGCTATGGCTACACCTTC.

This clone has just one count. One base separates it from a far larger clone, so it is likely a read error. Other DNA sequences in the same sample also yield this CDR3. V gene TRBV6-1 combines with J gene TRBJ2-2, with 7 bases matching TRBD1. The CDR3 spans 14 residues. Germline-derived CDR1 and CDR2 are MNHNS and SASEGT. Here the CDR3 reads CASSEGTDTGELFF. The DNA for the CDR3 is TGTGCCAGCAGTGAGGGGACAGACACCGGAGAGCTGTTTTTT.

V usage is TRBV29-1 and J usage is TRBJ2-7; TRBD2 matches 7 bases. V dropped 4 bases and J dropped 0; count of bases not matched to a gene: 6. The CDR3 has 14 amino acids. Germline V lookup: CDR1 SQVTM, CDR2 ANQGSEA. The CDR3 sequence: CSVALAVNSYEQYF. The CDR3 nucleotides are TGCAGCGTTGCTCTAGCGGTCAACTCCTACGAGCAGTACTTC.

The CDR3 region is CASRTGGSAYEQYF. CDR3 nucleotides: TGTGCCAGCAGAACAGGGGGCTCTGCCTACGAGCAGTACTTC. The chain couples TRBV27 to TRBJ2-7; 9 nucleotides match TRBD1. The CDR3 length is 14 residues. Germline loops: CDR1 MNHEY, CDR2 SMNVEV (reference sequence). With V trimmed by 6 bases and J by 2 bases, 5 bases remained unmatched.

This clone was seen just once. The chain uses TRBV4-1 and TRBJ2-1; 10 nucleotides align to TRBD2. Germline CDR1 is MGHRA and CDR2 is YSYEKL. CDR3 length: 16 residues. The V gene end was trimmed by 4 bases and the J gene end by 4 bases; junction bases not matched to a gene: 7. In DNA form, the CDR3 reads TGCGCCAGCAGCCCCAGTCCAGCGGGAGGGTACAATGAGCAGTTCTTC. Protein: CASSPSPAGGYNEQFF.

The V call is TRBV9, the J call TRBJ1-3, with TRBD1 matching 11 bases. CDR1 is SGDLS and CDR2 is YYNGEE in the germline V gene. The CDR3 spans 17 residues. V lost 3 bases, J lost 3 bases, and 8 bases stayed unmatched. The chain's CDR3 is CASSARGQGAVGNTIYF. The CDR3 DNA reads TGTGCCAGCAGCGCGAGAGGACAGGGGGCAGTTGGAAACACCATATATTTT.